The sequence of this T cell receptor (beta chain) was determined in a study of identical twins. The V and J ends lost 1 base and 6 bases respectively, with 13 bases between them. CDR3 size: 15 residues. Germline V gene data show CDR1 as SGHVS and CDR2 as FNYEAQ. TCRdb passed the 5' RACE reads through MiXCR, listing each CDR3 protein once. The sample has some 240,000 distinct CDR3 sequences, about 10% seen once. General study findings and limits: The study based its conclusions on cross-sectional statistical analysis and did not follow the same donors.

This clonotype was counted at least ten times. Antigen specificity is unknown. The chain links TRBV7-6 to TRBJ2-1, with TRBD2 as a possible D gene (5 bases). Sequencing used memory T cells sorted from blood. The TCR sequence derives from a man between 45 and 60 years old in good health. The CDR3 reads CASSLELALGNEQFF. The CDR3 bases are TGTGCCAGCAGCTTAGAGCTAGCTTTAGGCAATGAGCAGTTCTTC. The full variable domain, in which reference TRBV7-6 and TRBJ2-1 provide the parts outside the CDR3, is GAGVSQSPRYKVTKRGQDVALRCDPISGHVSLYWYRQALGQGPEFLTYFNYEAQQDKSGLPNDRFSAERPEGSISTLTIQRTEQRDSAMYRCASSLELALGNEQFFGPGTRLTVL.